The 15 T cell receptor beta chains given below trace back to one sample, sequenced in a study of blood T cell repertoires in COVID-19. This table comes from immunoSEQ multiplex PCR, and its TCRdb copy is limited to in-frame clones, with some not included. The sample has 80,000 to 130,000 clones, 70% to 90% seen once. Sequenced sample: PBMCs or T cells enriched from blood (not recorded which). Every receptor here comes from a woman in her fifties or sixties who had recovered from COVID-19.

The genes are TRBV19 and TRBJ1-6; D is unclear. The CDR3 is made up of 16 amino acids. The V end lost 3 bases, the J end lost 6 bases, and 15 bases lay between the germline ends. Per the germline V gene, CDR1 is LNHDA and CDR2 is SQIVND (reference sequence). DNA for the CDR3: TGTGCCAGTAGTATTCCGTCGTCGCCGGGTAATTCACCCCTCCACTTT. Its translation: CASSIPSSPGNSPLHF.

The chain uses TRBV4-1 and TRBJ1-1, with unresolved D. Germline CDR1 MGHRA, CDR2 YSYEKL. CDR3 length equals 12 residues. The ends were cut back, 3 bases at V and 2 bases at J, with 4 bases in the middle. The CDR3 coding sequence is TGCGCCAGCAGCCACCTCAACACTGAAGCTTTCTTT. It translates to CASSHLNTEAFF.

CDR3 loop: CASSVSHGSSYEQYF. The CDR3 DNA sequence: TGTGCCAGCAGCGTCTCTCATGGGAGCTCCTACGAGCAGTACTTC. The chain employs TRBV9 and TRBJ2-7; tentative D call: TRBD2 (5 bases). Germline-derived CDR1 and CDR2 are SGDLS and YYNGEE. V was pared by 2 bases and J by 0 bases, with 12 bases between. The CDR3 consists of 15 residues.

The rearrangement links TRBV4-1 to TRBJ2-7, with TRBD2 identical over 9 bases. The germline gives CDR1 MGHRA, CDR2 YSYEKL. This CDR3 has 15 amino acids. The V segment lost 1 base and the J segment 3 bases; nucleotides outside the gene matches: 4. The CDR3 nucleotides are TGCGCCAGCAGCCAAGCGGGTAGCGGGGGCTACGAGCAGTACTTC. Translation gives CASSQAGSGGYEQYF.

This chain connects TRBV27 to TRBJ2-2; 12 bases are shared with TRBD2. The CDR3 consists of 17 residues. The germline gives CDR1 MNHEY, CDR2 SMNVEV (reference sequence). With 0 bases clipped from V and 1 base from J, the junction kept 0 bases outside the gene matches. CDR3 sequence: CASSLSLAGGNTGELFF. CDR3 nucleotides: TGTGCCAGCAGTTTATCACTAGCGGGAGGGAACACCGGGGAGCTGTTTTTT.

The J gene is TRBJ2-7, the V gene TRBV4-2, with 11 bases fitting TRBD1. Germline lookup yields CDR1 LGHNA and CDR2 YNFKEQ. The CDR3 has 17 amino acids. V was pared by 1 base and J by 2 bases, with 7 bases of the junction left unmatched. CDR3 nucleotide sequence: TGTGCCAGCAGCCAAGTTGGGGGACAGGGGGTGACCTACGAGCAGTACTTC. Translated, it gives CASSQVGGQGVTYEQYF.

V and J are TRBV5-6 and TRBJ1-1; 8 nucleotides line up with TRBD1. The CDR3 length is 17 residues. J lost 2 bases, V lost 2 bases, and 11 bases had no gene match. CDR1 and CDR2 (germline): SGHDT, YYEEEE. In DNA, the CDR3 is TGTGCCAGCAGCTTCCCCACAGGGGGATACTTTAACACTGAAGCTTTCTTT. This codes for CASSFPTGGYFNTEAFF.

The chain employs TRBV18 and TRBJ1-2, with TRBD1 matching over 7 bases. Losses at the gene ends were 3 bases for V and 4 bases for J; bases not matched to a gene: 5. The CDR3 covers 14 residues. CDR1 KGHSH and CDR2 LQKENI come from the germline V gene. This CDR3 is CASSPPGQPYGYTF. The DNA for the CDR3 is TGTGCCAGCTCACCCCCGGGACAGCCCTATGGCTACACCTTC.

The chain carries TRBV5-1 and TRBJ1-4; TRBD1 might be the D (5 bases). Germline lookup yields CDR1 SGHRS and CDR2 YFSETQ. The V gene lost 7 bases and the J gene lost 7 bases, with 17 bases spanning the gap. The CDR3 spans 14 residues. CDR3: CASGPNAGGEKLFF. The CDR3 DNA reads TGCGCCAGCGGGCCTAACGCGGGGGGTGAAAAACTGTTTTTT.

The chain combines TRBV5-6 with TRBJ2-1; TRBD2 matches at 13 bases. The V gene end was trimmed by 4 bases and the J gene end by 7 bases; junction bases not matched to a gene: 2. The V gene's germline CDR1 is SGHDT and CDR2 YYEEEE. This CDR3 comprises 14 residues. CDR3 residues: CASSPGLAGNEQFF. CDR3 sequence (DNA): TGTGCCAGCAGCCCGGGACTAGCGGGGAATGAGCAGTTCTTC.

V is TRBV3-1 (or the pseudogene TRBV3-2) and J is TRBJ2-3; no clear D gene. The CDR3 sequence is 11 residues long. Germline V gene lookup returns CDR1 LGHDT and CDR2 YNNKEL (reference sequence). V was clipped by 6 bases and J by 8 bases, with 9 bases between them. The CDR3 sequence: CASSPGGTQYF. The CDR3 DNA follows: TGTGCCAGCAGTCCGGGTGGTACGCAGTATTTT.

The chain links TRBV27 to TRBJ2-3; D gene unclear. Germline lookup yields CDR1 MNHEY and CDR2 SMNVEV (reference sequence). This CDR3 region has 13 residues. The germline V and J ends were trimmed by 5 bases and 0 bases, with 6 bases remaining between them. The CDR3 loop reads CASSRRSTDTQYF. The CDR3 DNA follows: TGTGCCAGCAGTCGGCGGAGCACAGATACGCAGTATTTT.

This chain links TRBV30 with TRBJ1-2, with D maybe TRBD1 (6 bases). V shed 2 bases and J shed 8 bases, with 9 bases lying between them. This CDR3 is built from 11 residues. In germline, CDR1 is GTSNPN, CDR2 SVGIG (reference sequence). CDR3 in DNA: TGTGCCTGGAGTTCAGGGGCGGGCTACACCTTC. Its translation: CAWSSGAGYTF.

This clone has more than one count but fewer than ten. The V call is TRBV11-2, the J call TRBJ1-6, with 8 bases identical to TRBD1. CDR1 SGHAT and CDR2 FQNNGV come from the germline V gene. V lost 3 bases, J lost 8 bases, and 6 bases stayed unmatched. The CDR3 runs 15 residues. The CDR3 DNA reads TGTGCCAGCAGCTTGTTTAGGACAGGGTATTCACCCCTCCACTTT. It translates to CASSLFRTGYSPLHF. The full variable domain, with the rest looked up from reference TRBV11-2 and TRBJ1-6, is EAGVAQSPRYKIIEKRQSVAFWCNPISGHATLYWYQQILGQGPKLLIQFQNNGVVDDSQLPKDRFSAERLKGVDSTLKIQPAKLEDSAVYLCASSLFRTGYSPLHFGNGTRLTVT.

V is TRBV2 and J is TRBJ1-5; maybe TRBD1 (6 bases). V dropped 7 bases and J dropped 7 bases, with 14 bases sitting between them. CDR1 and CDR2 (germline): SNHLY, FYNNEI. The CDR3 has 13 amino acids. The CDR3 here is CASTRGREQPQHF. CDR3 in DNA: TGTGCCAGCACCAGGGGCAGGGAACAGCCCCAGCATTTT.